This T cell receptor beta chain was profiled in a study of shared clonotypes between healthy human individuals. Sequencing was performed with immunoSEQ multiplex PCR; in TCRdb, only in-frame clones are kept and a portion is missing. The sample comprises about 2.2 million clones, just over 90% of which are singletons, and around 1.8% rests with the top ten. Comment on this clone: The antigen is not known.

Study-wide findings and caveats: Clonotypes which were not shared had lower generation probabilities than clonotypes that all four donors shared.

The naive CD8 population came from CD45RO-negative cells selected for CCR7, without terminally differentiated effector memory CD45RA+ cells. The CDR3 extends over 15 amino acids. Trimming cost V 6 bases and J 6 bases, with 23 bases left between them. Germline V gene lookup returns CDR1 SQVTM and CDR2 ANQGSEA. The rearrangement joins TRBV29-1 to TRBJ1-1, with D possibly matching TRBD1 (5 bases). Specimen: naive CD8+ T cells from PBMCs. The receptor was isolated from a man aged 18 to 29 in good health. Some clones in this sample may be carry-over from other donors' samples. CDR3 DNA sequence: TGCAGCGTCCGCCCGGCGGACACTACCTGGGCTGAAGCTTTCTTT. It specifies CSVRPADTTWAEAFF.